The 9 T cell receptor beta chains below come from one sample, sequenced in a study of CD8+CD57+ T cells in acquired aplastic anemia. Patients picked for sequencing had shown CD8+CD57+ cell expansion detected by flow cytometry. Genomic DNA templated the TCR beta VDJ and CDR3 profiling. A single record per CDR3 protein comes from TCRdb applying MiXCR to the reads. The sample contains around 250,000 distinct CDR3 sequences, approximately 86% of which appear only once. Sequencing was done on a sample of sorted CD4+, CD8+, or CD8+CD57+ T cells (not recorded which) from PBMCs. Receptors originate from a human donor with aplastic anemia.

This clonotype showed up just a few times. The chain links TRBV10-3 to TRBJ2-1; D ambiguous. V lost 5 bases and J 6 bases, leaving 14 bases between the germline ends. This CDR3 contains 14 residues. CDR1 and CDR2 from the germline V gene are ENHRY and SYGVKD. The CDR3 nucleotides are TGTGCCATCAGTTACTCGTCCCGCCCCAATGAGCAGTTCTTC. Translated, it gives CAISYSSRPNEQFF.

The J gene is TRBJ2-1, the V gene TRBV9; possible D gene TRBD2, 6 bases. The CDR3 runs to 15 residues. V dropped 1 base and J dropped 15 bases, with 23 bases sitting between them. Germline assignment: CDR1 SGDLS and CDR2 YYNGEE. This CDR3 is CASSVKGGTQSEWFF. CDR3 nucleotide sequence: TGTGCCAGCAGCGTAAAGGGAGGTACGCAGTCAGAGTGGTTCTTC.

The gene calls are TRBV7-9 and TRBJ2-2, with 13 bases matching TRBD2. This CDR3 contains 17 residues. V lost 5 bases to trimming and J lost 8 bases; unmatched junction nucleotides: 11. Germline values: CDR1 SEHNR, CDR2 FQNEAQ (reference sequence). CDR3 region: CASSARTSGGRGGELFF. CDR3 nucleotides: TGTGCCAGCAGCGCCCGGACTAGCGGGGGCAGAGGGGGGGAGCTGTTTTTT.

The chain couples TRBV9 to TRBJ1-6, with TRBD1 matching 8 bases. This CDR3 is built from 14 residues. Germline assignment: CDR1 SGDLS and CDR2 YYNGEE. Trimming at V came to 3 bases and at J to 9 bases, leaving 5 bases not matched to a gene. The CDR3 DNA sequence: TGTGCCAGCAGCGGGGACAGGATCATTTCACCCCTCCACTTT. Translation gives CASSGDRIISPLHF.

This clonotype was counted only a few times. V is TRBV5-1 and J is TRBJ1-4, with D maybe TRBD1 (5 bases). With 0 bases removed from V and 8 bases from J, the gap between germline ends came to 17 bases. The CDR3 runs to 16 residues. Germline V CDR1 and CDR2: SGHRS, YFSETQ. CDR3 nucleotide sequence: TGCGCCAGCAGCTTGGAAGTGGGGGGAAGTGTGGAAAAACTGTTTTTT. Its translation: CASSLEVGGSVEKLFF. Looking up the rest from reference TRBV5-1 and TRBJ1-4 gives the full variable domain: KAGVTQTPRYLIKTRGQQVTLSCSPISGHRSVSWYQQTPGQGLQFLFEYFSETQRNKGNFPGRFSGRQFSNSRSEMNVSTLELGDSALYLCASSLEVGGSVEKLFFGSGTQLSVL.

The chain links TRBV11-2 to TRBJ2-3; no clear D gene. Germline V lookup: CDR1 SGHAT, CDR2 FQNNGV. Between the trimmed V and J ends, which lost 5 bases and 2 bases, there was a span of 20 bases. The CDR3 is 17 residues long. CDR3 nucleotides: TGTGCCAGCAGCCCGCGCCCGGCGGTAGCTACCACAGATACGCAGTATTTT. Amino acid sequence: CASSPRPAVATTDTQYF.

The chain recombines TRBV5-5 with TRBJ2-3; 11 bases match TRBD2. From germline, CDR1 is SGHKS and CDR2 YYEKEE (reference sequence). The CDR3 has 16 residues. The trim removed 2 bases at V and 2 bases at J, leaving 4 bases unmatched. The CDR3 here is CASSFTSGGITDTQYF. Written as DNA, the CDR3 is TGTGCCAGCAGCTTTACTAGCGGGGGCATCACAGATACGCAGTATTTT. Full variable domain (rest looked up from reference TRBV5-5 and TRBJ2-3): DAGVTQSPTHLIKTRGQQVTLRCSPISGHKSVSWYQQVLGQGPQFIFQYYEKEERGRGNFPDRFSARQFPNYSSELNVNALLLGDSALYLCASSFTSGGITDTQYFGPGTRLTVL.

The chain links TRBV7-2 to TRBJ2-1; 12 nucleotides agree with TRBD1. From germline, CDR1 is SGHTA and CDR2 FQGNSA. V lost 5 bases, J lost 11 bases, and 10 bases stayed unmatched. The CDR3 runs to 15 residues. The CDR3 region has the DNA TGTGCCAGCAGCCCGGGGACAGGGGGCTTTGATCAGCAGTTCTTC. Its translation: CASSPGTGGFDQQFF. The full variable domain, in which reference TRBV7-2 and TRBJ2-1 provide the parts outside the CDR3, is GAGVSQSPSNKVTEKGKDVELRCDPISGHTALYWYRQSLGQGLEFLIYFQGNSAPDKSGLPSDRFSAERTGGSVSTLTIQRTQQEDSAVYLCASSPGTGGFDQQFFGPGTRLTVL.

CDR3 protein: CASSIETGANYNEQFF. CDR3 sequence (DNA): TGTGCCAGCAGTATAGAGACGGGGGCGAACTACAATGAGCAGTTCTTC. This rearrangement joins TRBV9 to TRBJ2-1, with D perhaps matching TRBD1 or TRBD2 (6 bases each). The CDR3 has 16 amino acids. Germline CDR1 is SGDLS and CDR2 is YYNGEE. V lost 5 bases and J lost 3, with 18 bases in between. Full variable domain (rest looked up from reference TRBV9 and TRBJ2-1): DSGVTQTPKHLITATGQRVTLRCSPRSGDLSVYWYQQSLDQGLQFLIQYYNGEERAKGNILERFSAQQFPDLHSELNLSSLELGDSALYFCASSIETGANYNEQFFGPGTRLTVL.